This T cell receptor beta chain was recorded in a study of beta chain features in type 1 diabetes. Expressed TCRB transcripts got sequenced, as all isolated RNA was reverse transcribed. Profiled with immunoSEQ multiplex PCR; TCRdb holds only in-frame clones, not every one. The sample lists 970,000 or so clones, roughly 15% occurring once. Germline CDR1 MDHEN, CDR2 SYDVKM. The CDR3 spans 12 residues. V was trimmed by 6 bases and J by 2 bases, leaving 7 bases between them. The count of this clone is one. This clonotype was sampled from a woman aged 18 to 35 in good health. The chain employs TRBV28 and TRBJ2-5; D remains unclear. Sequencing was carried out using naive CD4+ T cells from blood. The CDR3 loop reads CASSHRQETQYF. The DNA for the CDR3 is TGTGCCAGCAGCCACAGACAAGAGACCCAGTACTTC. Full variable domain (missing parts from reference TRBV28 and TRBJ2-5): DVKVTQSSRYLVKRTGEKVFLECVQDMDHENMFWYRQDPGLGLRLIYFSYDVKMKEKGDIPEGYSVSREKKERFSLILESASTNQTSMYLCASSHRQETQYFGPGTRLLVL.